A selection of T cell receptor beta chains follows, all from one sample in a study of T cell changes during pregnancy in multiple sclerosis. Repertoires were generated with immunoSEQ multiplex PCR, while TCRdb's copy carries only in-frame clones and drops some. Of tens of thousands of clones in the sample, approximately 92% were seen once. This sample comprised CD4+ T cells from peripheral blood mononuclear cells, obtained in the third trimester of pregnancy. The receptors here all came from a female donor with multiple sclerosis, enrolled in a pregnancy study. CDR3s include the opening cysteine and the closing phenylalanine or tryptophan. D genes are given only for firm matches. Clone size, where shown, is once, few, many, or a class for clones that have expanded.

J: TRBJ2-3
D: -
size: -
V: TRBV5-1
DNA: TGCGCCAGCAGCTTGGGGACACCGAGCACAGATACGCAGTATTTT
CDR3: CASSLGTPSTDTQYF

J: TRBJ1-1
D: -
size: -
V: TRBV28
DNA: TGTGCCAGCAGTCCACAGGGTACCACTGAAGCTTTCTTT
CDR3: CASSPQGTTEAFF

J: TRBJ2-2
D: TRBD1
size: few
V: TRBV14
DNA: TGTGCCAGCAGCCAAGAAGGGACAGGGAGGACCGGGGAGCTGTTTTTT
CDR3: CASSQEGTGRTGELFF

J: TRBJ1-5
D: -
size: few
V: TRBV29-1
DNA: TGCAGCGTTCAACAGGGCCCCAATCAGCCCCAGCATTTT
CDR3: CSVQQGPNQPQHF

J: TRBJ2-3
D: TRBD2
size: -
V: TRBV11-2
DNA: TGTGCCAGCAGCTTAGTAGGGAGTATCGCGGGAGAGGGCATAGATACGCAGTATTTT
CDR3: CASSLVGSIAGEGIDTQYF

J: TRBJ2-1
D: TRBD2
size: -
V: TRBV4-3
DNA: TGCGCCAGCAGCCAAGATTGGGGGACTAGGGCTACAAATGAGCAGTTCTTC
CDR3: CASSQDWGTRATNEQFF

J: TRBJ1-4
D: -
size: -
V: TRBV25-1
DNA: TGTGCCAGCAGTGAGCAGGGGCGCGGTGAAAAACTGTTTTTT
CDR3: CASSEQGRGEKLFF

J: TRBJ2-1
D: TRBD1
size: -
V: TRBV19
DNA: TGTGCCAGTAGTATAGACGGGACAGGGACGGAGTTCTTC
CDR3: CASSIDGTGTEFF

J: TRBJ1-2
D: -
size: -
V: TRBV4-3
DNA: TGCGCCAGCAGCCAAGTAGGCAGGCTTAACTATGGCTACACCTTC
CDR3: CASSQVGRLNYGYTF

J: TRBJ1-5
D: -
size: -
V: TRBV2
DNA: TGTGCCAGCACCAGGGGATATAGCAATCAGCCCCAGCATTTT
CDR3: CASTRGYSNQPQHF